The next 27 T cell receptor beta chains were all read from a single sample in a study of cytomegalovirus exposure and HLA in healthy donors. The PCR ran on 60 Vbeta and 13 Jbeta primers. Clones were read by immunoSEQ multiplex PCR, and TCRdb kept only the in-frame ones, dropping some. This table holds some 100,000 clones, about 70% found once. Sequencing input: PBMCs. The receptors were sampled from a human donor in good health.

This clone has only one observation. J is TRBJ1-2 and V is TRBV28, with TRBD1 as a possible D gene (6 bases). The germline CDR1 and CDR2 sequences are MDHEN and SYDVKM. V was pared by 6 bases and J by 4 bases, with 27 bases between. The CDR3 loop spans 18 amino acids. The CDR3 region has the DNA TGTGCCAGCAGACCTTCCCCCAGGGGAGTTTGGGCCCTCTATGGCTACACCTTC. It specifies CASRPSPRGVWALYGYTF.

The CDR3 DNA reads as TGTGCCAGCAGCCAAGAAGCGGGATTACGGACCGGGGAGCTGTTTTTT. Its protein product is CASSQEAGLRTGELFF. The chain recombines TRBV14 with TRBJ2-2; TRBD2 agrees at 7 bases. Looked up from germline, CDR1 is SGHDN and CDR2 is FVKESK. The CDR3 runs to 16 residues. The trim removed 0 bases at V and 5 bases at J, leaving 6 bases unmatched.

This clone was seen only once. The CDR3, as DNA: TGTGCCTGGAGTCGACAGGTGGTCGGGGAGCTGTTTTTT. Protein: CAWSRQVVGELFF. The chain uses TRBV30 and TRBJ2-2; D may be TRBD1 (6 bases). Germline V gene lookup returns CDR1 GTSNPN and CDR2 SVGIG (reference sequence). This CDR3 is built from 13 residues. The V and J ends lost 2 bases and 7 bases respectively, with 11 bases between them.

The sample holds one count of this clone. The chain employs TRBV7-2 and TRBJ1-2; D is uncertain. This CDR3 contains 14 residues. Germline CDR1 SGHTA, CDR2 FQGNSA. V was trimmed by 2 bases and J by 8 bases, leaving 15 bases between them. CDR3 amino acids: CASSLNAGLGGYTF. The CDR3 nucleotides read TGTGCCAGCAGCTTAAATGCAGGCCTTGGAGGCTACACCTTC.

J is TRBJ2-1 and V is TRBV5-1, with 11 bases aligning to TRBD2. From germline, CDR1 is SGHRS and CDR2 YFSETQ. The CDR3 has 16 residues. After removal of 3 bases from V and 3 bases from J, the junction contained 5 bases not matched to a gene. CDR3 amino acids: CASSSPSGGSYNEQFF. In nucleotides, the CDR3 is TGCGCCAGCAGCTCCCCTAGCGGGGGGAGCTACAATGAGCAGTTCTTC.

The CDR3: CASSLLGGNTGELFF. The CDR3 bases are TGCGCCAGCAGCCTACTGGGGGGGAACACCGGGGAGCTGTTTTTT. The chain links TRBV4-1 to TRBJ2-2, with TRBD2 as a possible D gene (6 bases). The germline V gene encodes CDR1 MGHRA and CDR2 YSYEKL. V lost 4 bases, J lost 1 base, and 10 bases lay in between. The CDR3 runs to 15 residues.

The CDR3 nucleotides are TGCGCCAGCAGCTTGGGTGACGGGGGGCTGGCGTACGGCGGGGAGCTGTTTTTT. It yields the protein CASSLGDGGLAYGGELFF. The V and J genes are TRBV5-1 and TRBJ2-2, with D tentatively TRBD2 (7 bases). The CDR3 contains 18 residues. Germline V CDR1 and CDR2: SGHRS, YFSETQ. V was trimmed by 0 bases and J by 7 bases, leaving 22 bases between them.

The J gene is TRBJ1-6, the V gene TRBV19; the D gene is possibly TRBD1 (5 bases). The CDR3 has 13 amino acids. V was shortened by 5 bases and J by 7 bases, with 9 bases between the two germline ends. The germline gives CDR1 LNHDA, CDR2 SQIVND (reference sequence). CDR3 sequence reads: CASSLPGNSPLHF. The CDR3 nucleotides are TGTGCCAGTAGTCTACCAGGGAATTCACCCCTCCACTTT.

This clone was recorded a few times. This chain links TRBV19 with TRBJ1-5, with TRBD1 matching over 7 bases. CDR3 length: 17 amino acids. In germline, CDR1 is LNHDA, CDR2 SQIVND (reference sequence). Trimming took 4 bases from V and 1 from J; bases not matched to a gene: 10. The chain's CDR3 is CASSRVGRGTSNQPQHF. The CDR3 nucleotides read TGTGCCAGTAGTAGGGTGGGCAGGGGGACCAGCAATCAGCCCCAGCATTTT.

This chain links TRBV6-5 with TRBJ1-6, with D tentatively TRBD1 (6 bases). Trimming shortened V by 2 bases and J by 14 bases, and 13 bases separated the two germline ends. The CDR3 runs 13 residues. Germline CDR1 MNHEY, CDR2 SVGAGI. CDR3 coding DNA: TGTGCCAGCAGTTACGCAGGGGAACCGTCCCTCCACTTT. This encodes CASSYAGEPSLHF.

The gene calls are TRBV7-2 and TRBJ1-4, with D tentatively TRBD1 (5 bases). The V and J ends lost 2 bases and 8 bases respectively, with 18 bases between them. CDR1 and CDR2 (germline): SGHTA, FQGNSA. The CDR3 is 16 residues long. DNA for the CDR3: TGTGCCAGCAGCTTATTATCGGTGCAGGGTGGAGAAAAACTGTTTTTT. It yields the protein CASSLLSVQGGEKLFF.

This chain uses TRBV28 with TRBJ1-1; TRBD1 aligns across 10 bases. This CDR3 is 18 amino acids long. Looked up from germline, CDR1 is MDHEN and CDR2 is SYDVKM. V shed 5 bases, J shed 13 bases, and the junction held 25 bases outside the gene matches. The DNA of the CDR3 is TGTGCCAGCAGTCGGCGTCCGACAGGGGGCGCTGGAATAATCCGGGATTTCTTT. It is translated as CASSRRPTGGAGIIRDFF. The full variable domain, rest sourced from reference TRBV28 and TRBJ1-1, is DVKVTQSSRYLVKRTGEKVFLECVQDMDHENMFWYRQDPGLGLRLIYFSYDVKMKEKGDIPEGYSVSREKKERFSLILESASTNQTSMYLCASSRRPTGGAGIIRDFFGQGTRLTVV.

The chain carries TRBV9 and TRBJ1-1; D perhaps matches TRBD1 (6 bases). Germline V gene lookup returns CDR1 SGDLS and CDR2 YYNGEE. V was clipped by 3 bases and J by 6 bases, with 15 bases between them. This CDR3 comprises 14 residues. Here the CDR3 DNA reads TGTGCCAGCAGCGCTCGAACAGGGAGCGCTGAAGCTTTCTTT. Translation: CASSARTGSAEAFF.

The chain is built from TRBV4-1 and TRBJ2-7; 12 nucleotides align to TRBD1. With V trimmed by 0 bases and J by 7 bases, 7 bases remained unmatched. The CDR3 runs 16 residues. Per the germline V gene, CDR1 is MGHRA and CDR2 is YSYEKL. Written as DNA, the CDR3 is TGCGCCAGCAGCCAAGATGCGGGACAGGGGGCCGGAGAGCAGTACTTC. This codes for CASSQDAGQGAGEQYF.

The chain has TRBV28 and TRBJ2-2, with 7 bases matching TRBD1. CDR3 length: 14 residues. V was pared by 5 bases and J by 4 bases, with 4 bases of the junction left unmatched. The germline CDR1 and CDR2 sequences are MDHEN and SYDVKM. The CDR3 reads CASSLGQSTGELFF. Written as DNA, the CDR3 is TGTGCCAGCAGTCTGGGACAGAGCACCGGGGAGCTGTTTTTT.

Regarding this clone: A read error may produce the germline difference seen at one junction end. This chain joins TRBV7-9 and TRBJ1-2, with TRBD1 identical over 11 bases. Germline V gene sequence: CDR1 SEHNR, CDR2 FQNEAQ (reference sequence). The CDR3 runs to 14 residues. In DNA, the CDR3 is TGTTCCAGCAGCGGGACAGGGGGGCTGGATGGCTACACCTTC. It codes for CSSSGTGGLDGYTF.

The CDR3 region has the DNA TGTGCCAGCAGTACCGTACAGGGGTACGCGACCCAGTACTTC. Translating gives CASSTVQGYATQYF. This sequence joins TRBV28 and TRBJ2-5; 7 positions agree with TRBD1. The V gene end was trimmed by 5 bases and the J gene end by 7 bases; junction bases not matched to a gene: 10. Germline values: CDR1 MDHEN, CDR2 SYDVKM. This CDR3 contains 14 residues.

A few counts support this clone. The CDR3 sequence: CASKSRGNLNQPQHF. The CDR3 bases are TGTGCCAGTAAATCGCGGGGGAATCTTAATCAGCCCCAGCATTTT. The gene calls are TRBV19 and TRBJ1-5; weak D call: TRBD1 (5 bases). The CDR3 spans 15 residues. Germline values: CDR1 LNHDA, CDR2 SQIVND (reference sequence). Trimming pared 7 bases from V and 4 bases from J, leaving 17 bases between.

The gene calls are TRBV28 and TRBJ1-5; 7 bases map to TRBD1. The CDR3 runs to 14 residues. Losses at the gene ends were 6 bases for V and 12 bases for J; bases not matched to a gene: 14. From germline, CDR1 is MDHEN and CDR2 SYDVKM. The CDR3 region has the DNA TGTGCCAGCAGATATGGACAGGCCCCATGGGGCCAGCATTTT. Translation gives CASRYGQAPWGQHF.

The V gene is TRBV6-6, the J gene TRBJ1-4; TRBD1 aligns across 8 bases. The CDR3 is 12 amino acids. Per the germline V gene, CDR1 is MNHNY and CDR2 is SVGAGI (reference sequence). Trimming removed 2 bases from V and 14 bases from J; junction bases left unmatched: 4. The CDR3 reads CASSYRTGKLFF. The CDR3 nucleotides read TGTGCCAGCAGTTACCGGACAGGGAAGCTGTTTTTT.

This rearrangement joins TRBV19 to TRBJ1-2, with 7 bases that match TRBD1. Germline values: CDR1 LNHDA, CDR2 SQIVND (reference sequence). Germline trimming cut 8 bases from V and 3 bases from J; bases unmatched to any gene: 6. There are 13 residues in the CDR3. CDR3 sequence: CASRWGQHYGYTF. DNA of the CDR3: TGTGCCAGTCGATGGGGACAGCACTATGGCTACACCTTC.

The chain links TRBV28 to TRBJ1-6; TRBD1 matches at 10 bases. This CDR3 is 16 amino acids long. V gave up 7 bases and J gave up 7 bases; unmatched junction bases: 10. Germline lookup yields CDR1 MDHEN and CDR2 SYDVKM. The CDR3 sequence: CASTFAMGQGNSPLHF. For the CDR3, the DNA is TGTGCCAGCACCTTCGCGATGGGACAGGGGAATTCACCCCTCCACTTT.

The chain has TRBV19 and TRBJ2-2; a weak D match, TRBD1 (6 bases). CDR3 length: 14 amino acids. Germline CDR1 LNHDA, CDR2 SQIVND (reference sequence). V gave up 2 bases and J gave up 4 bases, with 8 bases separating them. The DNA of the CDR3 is TGTGCCAGTAGTATATTGGACAGCACCGGGGAGCTGTTTTTT. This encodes CASSILDSTGELFF.

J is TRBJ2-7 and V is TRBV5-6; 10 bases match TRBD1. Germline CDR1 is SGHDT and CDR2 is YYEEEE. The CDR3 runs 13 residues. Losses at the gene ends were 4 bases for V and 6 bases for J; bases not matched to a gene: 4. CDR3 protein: CASSRDRGCEQYF. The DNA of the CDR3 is TGTGCCAGCAGCCGGGACAGGGGTTGCGAGCAGTACTTC.

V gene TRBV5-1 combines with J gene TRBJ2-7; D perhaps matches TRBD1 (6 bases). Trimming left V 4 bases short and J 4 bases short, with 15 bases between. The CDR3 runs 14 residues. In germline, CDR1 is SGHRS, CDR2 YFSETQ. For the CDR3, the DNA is TGCGCCAGCAGCACCCGGACAGACTTATACGAGCAGTACTTC. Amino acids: CASSTRTDLYEQYF.

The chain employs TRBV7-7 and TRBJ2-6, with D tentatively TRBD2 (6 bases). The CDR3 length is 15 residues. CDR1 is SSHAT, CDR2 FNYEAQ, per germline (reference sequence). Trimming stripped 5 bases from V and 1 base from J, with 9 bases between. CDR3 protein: CASSPGGSGANVLTF. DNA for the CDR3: TGTGCCAGCAGCCCCGGGGGATCTGGGGCCAACGTCCTGACTTTC. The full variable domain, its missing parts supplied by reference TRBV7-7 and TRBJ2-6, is GAGVSQSPRYKVTKRGQDVTLRCDPISSHATLYWYQQALGQGPEFLTYFNYEAQPDKSGLPSDRFSAERPEGSISTLTIQRTEQRDSAMYRCASSPGGSGANVLTFGAGSRLTVL.

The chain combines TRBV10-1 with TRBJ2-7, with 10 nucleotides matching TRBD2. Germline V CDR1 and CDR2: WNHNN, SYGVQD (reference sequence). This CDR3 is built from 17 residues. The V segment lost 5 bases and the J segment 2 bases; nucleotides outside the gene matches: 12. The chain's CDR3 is CASSPNAFSGRTYEQYF. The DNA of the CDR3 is TGCGCCAGCAGTCCAAATGCTTTTAGCGGGAGGACCTACGAGCAGTACTTC.